This T cell receptor (beta chain) was recorded in a study of CXCR3-negative and CXCR3-positive naive CD8 T cells. Researchers prepared the TRB cDNA libraries using 5' RACE with UMI labels. Following a re-call of the 5' RACE reads, TCRdb has one entry per CDR3 protein and lacks DNA. This table lists about 130,000 distinct CDR3 sequences. Naive CD8+ T cells were CD45RO-CCR7+CD27+CD95-. The clonotype was recovered from a human donor in good health. Some clones in this sample may be carry-over from other donors' samples. Sample: naive CXCR3- CD8+ T cells from blood. Described subset: CD45RO-CCR7+CD27+CD95- naive CD8+ T cells lacking CXCR3 (TNR3-).

Here the CDR3 reads CASSYSSGLAKNIQYF. This chain uses TRBV12-3 or TRBV12-4 with TRBJ2-4; the TRBD2 assignment by TCRdb is unverifiable without DNA. This CDR3 has 16 residues.